These 25 T cell receptor beta chains originate from one sample sequenced in a study of blood T cell repertoires in COVID-19. The protocol was immunoSEQ multiplex PCR, while the TCRdb copy is restricted to in-frame clones and leaves out a portion. This table has some 210,000 clones, 81% appearing once. The sequencing sample was made of PBMCs or T cells enriched from blood (not recorded which). The receptors were gathered from a woman aged 45-65 years with acute COVID-19.

J is TRBJ2-2 and V is TRBV6-2 or TRBV6-3, with 7 bases aligning to TRBD2. From germline, CDR1 is MNHEY and CDR2 SVGEGT. V lost 0 bases to trimming and J lost 5 bases; unmatched junction nucleotides: 15. This CDR3 has 19 residues. CDR3 in amino acids: CASSYSWGGLGGWTGELFF. CDR3 in DNA: TGTGCCAGCAGTTACTCGTGGGGAGGACTAGGAGGTTGGACCGGGGAGCTGTTTTTT.

This sequence joins TRBV3-1 (or the pseudogene TRBV3-2) and TRBJ2-1; 9 positions agree with TRBD2. V shed 5 bases, J shed 7 bases, and the junction held 6 bases outside the gene matches. Per germline, CDR1 LGHDT and CDR2 YNNKEL (reference sequence). The CDR3 sequence is 14 residues long. The CDR3 sequence: CASSSRGGRNEQFF. The CDR3, as DNA: TGTGCCAGCAGCTCGCGGGGGGGCAGGAATGAGCAGTTCTTC.

This clone was observed a few times. The chain combines TRBV6-1 with TRBJ1-6, with 9 bases that match TRBD1. The CDR3 runs 16 residues. The V gene end was trimmed by 2 bases and the J gene end by 8 bases; junction bases not matched to a gene: 7. Germline assignment: CDR1 MNHNS and CDR2 SASEGT. The CDR3 coding sequence is TGTGCCAGCAGTGAAAAACAGGGGGCGCGTTATTCACCCCTCCACTTT. Translated: CASSEKQGARYSPLHF.

The chain carries TRBV15 and TRBJ2-7, with 7 bases that match TRBD1. CDR3 length equals 17 residues. Germline assignment: CDR1 LNHNV and CDR2 YYDKDF (reference sequence). V dropped 1 base and J dropped 0; count of bases not matched to a gene: 9. The DNA of the CDR3 is TGTGCCACCAGCAGAGCAAAGGGGGCTGGGAGCTCCTACGAGCAGTACTTC. It specifies CATSRAKGAGSSYEQYF.

This sequence joins TRBV18 and TRBJ1-1; the match to TRBD1 covers 8 bases. The V gene end was trimmed by 4 bases and the J gene end by 5 bases; junction bases not matched to a gene: 9. Looked up from germline, CDR1 is KGHSH and CDR2 is LQKENI. The CDR3 spans 15 residues. Written as DNA, the CDR3 is TGTGCCAGCTCACAACGGACAGGGATGGATACTGAAGCTTTCTTT. Encoded protein: CASSQRTGMDTEAFF.

The chain is built from TRBV6-1 and TRBJ2-3; D is perhaps TRBD1 (6 bases). V was cut by 3 bases and J by 3 bases, with 7 bases left in between. The CDR3 contains 13 residues. Per the germline V gene, CDR1 is MNHNS and CDR2 is SASEGT. The CDR3 nucleotides are TGTGCCAGCAGTGACAGGGGAACAGATACGCAGTATTTT. Translated: CASSDRGTDTQYF.

Worth noting for this clone: One end of the junction varies from germline; a read error may be responsible. This rearrangement joins TRBV9 to TRBJ2-1; 13 nucleotides agree with TRBD2. Germline V gene lookup returns CDR1 SGDLS and CDR2 YYNGEE. The CDR3 extends over 14 amino acids. Here the CDR3 reads CASSVGTSGSIKLF. The CDR3 nucleotides read TGTGCCAGCAGCGTAGGGACTAGCGGGAGTATAAAGCTCTTC.

The chain recombines TRBV28 with TRBJ2-1, with 11 bases identical to TRBD1. The V gene's germline CDR1 is MDHEN and CDR2 SYDVKM. J gave up 9 bases and V 5 bases, and 18 bases lay outside the gene matches. There are 18 residues in the CDR3. This CDR3 is CASSLRPRTGGAKGEQFF. DNA of the CDR3: TGTGCCAGCAGTCTCCGACCCCGGACAGGGGGCGCTAAGGGTGAGCAGTTCTTC.

The chain is built from TRBV19 and TRBJ1-1, with unresolved D. V dropped 5 bases and J dropped 0 bases, with 10 bases sitting between them. The CDR3 extends over 14 amino acids. The germline V gene encodes CDR1 LNHDA and CDR2 SQIVND (reference sequence). This CDR3 is CASSSRLLNTEAFF. Written as DNA, the CDR3 is TGTGCCAGTAGTTCCCGACTCTTGAACACTGAAGCTTTCTTT.

The chain joins TRBV10-2 to TRBJ1-1, with D unclear. Trimming took 6 bases from V and 2 from J, leaving 10 bases between them. Germline CDR1 reads WSHSY; CDR2 reads SAAADI. The CDR3 totals 13 residues. This chain's CDR3 is CASRAGENTEAFF. CDR3 in DNA: TGCGCCAGCAGGGCCGGGGAAAACACTGAAGCTTTCTTT.

The CDR3 DNA is TGTGCCAGCAGTGAATTTCAGGGGTTCACTGAAGCTTTCTTT. This translates into CASSEFQGFTEAFF. The V call is TRBV2, the J call TRBJ1-1, with D maybe TRBD1 (6 bases). Germline-derived CDR1 and CDR2 are SNHLY and FYNNEI. V lost 2 bases and J 4 bases, leaving 11 bases between the germline ends. The length of the CDR3 is 14 residues.

The chain links TRBV6-5 to TRBJ2-7, with D possibly matching TRBD1 (5 bases). V dropped 0 bases and J dropped 3 bases, with 9 bases sitting between them. CDR3 length: 14 amino acids. Germline-derived CDR1 and CDR2 are MNHEY and SVGAGI. The CDR3 coding sequence is TGTGCCAGCAGTTACTCGGGGCAGGGCTACGAGCAGTACTTC. It encodes CASSYSGQGYEQYF.

This chain links TRBV6-6 with TRBJ2-7; 8 nucleotides line up with TRBD2. Germline CDR1 MNHNY, CDR2 SVGAGI (reference sequence). V gave up 5 bases and J gave up 0 bases; unmatched junction bases: 15. The CDR3 is made up of 18 amino acids. CDR3 coding DNA: TGTGCCAGCAGTCCCCGAAGAAAGTATAGCGGGGACTCCTACGAGCAGTACTTC. Residues: CASSPRRKYSGDSYEQYF.

This chain uses TRBV19 with TRBJ2-7; D might be TRBD1 (7 bases). V was shortened by 6 bases and J by 0 bases, with 27 bases between the two germline ends. The germline V gene encodes CDR1 LNHDA and CDR2 SQIVND (reference sequence). CDR3 length: 19 amino acids. CDR3 coding DNA: TGTGCCAGTAGAAAAGAGGGGGGTTCGGACAGGATGATCTCCTACGAGCAGTACTTC. Translation: CASRKEGGSDRMISYEQYF.

The sample holds a few counts of this clone. The CDR3 reads CASRSGQLNYGYTF. Written as DNA, the CDR3 is TGTGCCAGCAGATCGGGACAGCTGAACTATGGCTACACCTTC. This chain uses TRBV6-5 with TRBJ1-2, with 7 bases aligning to TRBD1. The V gene end was trimmed by 6 bases and the J gene end by 2 bases; junction bases not matched to a gene: 6. The germline CDR1 and CDR2 sequences are MNHEY and SVGAGI. The CDR3 extends over 14 amino acids.

V is TRBV21-1 and J is TRBJ2-1; the DNA was not used to check the table's D call, TRBD1. TRBV21-1 is classified as a pseudogene. This CDR3 is built from 13 residues. The CDR3 nucleotides are TGTGCCAGCAGCAAAAATGGGGCGAATGAGCAGTTCTTC. Protein sequence: CASSKNGANEQFF.

This clone was seen just once. Other DNA sequences within the sample encode an identical CDR3. The J gene is TRBJ2-1, the V gene TRBV7-2; 7 positions agree with TRBD2. The V gene's germline CDR1 is SGHTA and CDR2 FQGNSA. The CDR3 contains 15 residues. The V gene end was trimmed by 1 base and the J gene end by 2 bases; junction bases not matched to a gene: 2. CDR3 sequence: CASSLGGGAYNEQFF. The CDR3, as DNA: TGTGCCAGCAGCTTAGGCGGGGGAGCCTACAATGAGCAGTTCTTC. Using reference TRBV7-2 and TRBJ2-1 for the parts outside the CDR3, the full variable domain is GAGVSQSPSNKVTEKGKDVELRCDPISGHTALYWYRQSLGQGLEFLIYFQGNSAPDKSGLPSDRFSAERTGGSVSTLTIQRTQQEDSAVYLCASSLGGGAYNEQFFGPGTRLTVL.

Turning to this clone: Within the sample, other DNA sequences also encode this same CDR3. This chain uses TRBV28 with TRBJ2-7, with 8 positions matching TRBD1. This CDR3 contains 14 residues. Trimming removed 5 bases from V and 1 base from J; junction bases left unmatched: 4. Germline CDR1 reads MDHEN; CDR2 reads SYDVKM. DNA of the CDR3: TGTGCCAGCAGTCGACAGGGGCTTTCCTACGAGCAGTACTTC. Encoded protein: CASSRQGLSYEQYF.

This clone showed up just a few times. V gene TRBV6-5 combines with J gene TRBJ2-7; 7 positions agree with TRBD1. The CDR3 contains 13 residues. The germline gives CDR1 MNHEY, CDR2 SVGAGI. V was clipped by 2 bases and J by 6 bases; unmatched bases: 4. As DNA, the CDR3 is TGTGCCAGCAGTTACACCCGACAGGGCGAGCAGTACTTC. Its protein product is CASSYTRQGEQYF.

The chain joins TRBV27 to TRBJ2-6; 9 bases are shared with TRBD1. The CDR3 contains 16 residues. Germline CDR1 MNHEY, CDR2 SMNVEV (reference sequence). Trimming at V came to 7 bases and at J to 1 base, leaving 5 bases not matched to a gene. The chain's CDR3 is CASKRDRVSGANVLTF. CDR3 coding DNA: TGTGCCAGCAAACGGGACAGGGTGTCTGGGGCCAACGTCCTGACTTTC.

This chain's CDR3 is CASSQPGEETQYF. CDR3 bases: TGTGCCAGCAGTCAACCGGGGGAAGAGACCCAGTACTTC. The chain is built from TRBV7-6 and TRBJ2-5; the D gene is possibly TRBD2 (6 bases). V lost 6 bases and J 3 bases, leaving 11 bases between the germline ends. The germline gives CDR1 SGHVS, CDR2 FNYEAQ. The CDR3 spans 13 residues.

This chain joins TRBV15 and TRBJ2-3; 11 bases map to TRBD2. V shed 3 bases, J shed 2 bases, and the junction held 10 bases outside the gene matches. Per germline, CDR1 LNHNV and CDR2 YYDKDF (reference sequence). This CDR3 comprises 18 residues. In DNA form, the CDR3 reads TGTGCCACCAGCAGGAGACTAGCGGGACTTTCTTTCACAGATACGCAGTATTTT. Protein product: CATSRRLAGLSFTDTQYF.

The chain is built from TRBV4-3 and TRBJ1-2; 8 bases line up with TRBD1. Germline values: CDR1 LGHNA, CDR2 YSLEER. The CDR3 consists of 15 residues. J gave up 2 bases and V 3 bases, and 5 bases lay outside the gene matches. The DNA for the CDR3 is TGCGCCAGCAGCCAGGGGACAGGAGGCAACTATGGCTACACCTTC. It encodes CASSQGTGGNYGYTF.

The V and J genes are TRBV9 and TRBJ2-1; TRBD2 agrees at 10 bases. The CDR3 contains 17 residues. V lost 0 bases, J lost 9 bases, and 12 bases stayed unmatched. CDR1 is SGDLS and CDR2 is YYNGEE in the germline V gene. CDR3 in amino acids: CASSVEGGTSVIVEQFF. CDR3 in DNA: TGTGCCAGCAGCGTAGAAGGGGGGACTAGCGTAATTGTTGAGCAGTTCTTC.

V is TRBV11-2 and J is TRBJ1-1, with D perhaps TRBD1 (6 bases). The CDR3 consists of 15 residues. Germline-derived CDR1 and CDR2 are SGHAT and FQNNGV. Deletions cut 0 bases from V and 4 bases from J, with 12 bases between. This chain's CDR3 is CASSLDLVRGTEAFF. The CDR3 nucleotides are TGTGCCAGCAGCTTAGATCTTGTCAGGGGCACTGAAGCTTTCTTT.